This TCR beta chain came from a study of long-term antiretroviral therapy in people with HIV. Notes on the study in general: Diversity increased after ART yet remained lower than in transplant donor controls. Pre-ART expanded clones dominated the repertoire at every time point. No data were available on ART adherence, viral resistance or therapy changes.

Samples were assayed with immunoSEQ v3.0 at survey level. Measured with immunoSEQ multiplex PCR; TCRdb has only the in-frame clones, and not every one. The sample comprises about 25,000 clones, 65% to 80% of which are singletons, and over 8% rests with the top ten. Looked up from germline, CDR1 is SEHNR and CDR2 is FQNEAQ (reference sequence). J lost 7 bases, V lost 5 bases, and 11 bases had no gene match. This CDR3 has 16 residues. A word on this clone: Its antigen is still unknown.

Sample: unsorted PBMCs, taken 1.2 years after starting antiretroviral therapy. The chain links TRBV7-9 to TRBJ2-1, with 10 bases identical to TRBD1. The receptor was derived from a woman aged 35 to 49 with HIV. The CDR3 loop reads CASSILTGGASNEQFF. The CDR3 DNA follows: TGTGCCAGCAGCATCCTGACAGGGGGCGCTTCTAATGAGCAGTTCTTC. The full variable domain, rest sourced from reference TRBV7-9 and TRBJ2-1, is DTGVSQNPRHKITKRGQNVTFRCDPISEHNRLYWYRQTLGQGPEFLTYFQNEAQLEKSRLLSDRFSAERPKGSFSTLEIQRTEQGDSAMYLCASSILTGGASNEQFFGPGTRLTVL.